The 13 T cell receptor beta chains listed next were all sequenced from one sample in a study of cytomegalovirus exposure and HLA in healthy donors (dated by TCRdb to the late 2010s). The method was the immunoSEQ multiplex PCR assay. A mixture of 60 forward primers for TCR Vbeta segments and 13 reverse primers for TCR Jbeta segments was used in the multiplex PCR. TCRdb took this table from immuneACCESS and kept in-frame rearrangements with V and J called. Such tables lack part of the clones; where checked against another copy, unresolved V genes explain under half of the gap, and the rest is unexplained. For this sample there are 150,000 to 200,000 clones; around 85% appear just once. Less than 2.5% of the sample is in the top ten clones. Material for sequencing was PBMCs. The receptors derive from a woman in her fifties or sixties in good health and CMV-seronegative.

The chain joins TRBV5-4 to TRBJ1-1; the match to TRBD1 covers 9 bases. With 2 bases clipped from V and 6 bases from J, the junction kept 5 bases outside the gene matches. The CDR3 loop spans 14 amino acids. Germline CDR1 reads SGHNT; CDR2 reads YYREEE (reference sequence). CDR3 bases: TGTGCCAGCAGCTTCACAGGGGGCGATTCTGAAGCTTTCTTT. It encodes CASSFTGGDSEAFF.

CDR3 DNA: TGTGCCACCCGCGGCCAGGGCGTACGCGGTCAGCCCCAGCATTTT. Protein product: CATRGQGVRGQPQHF. The gene calls are TRBV15 and TRBJ1-5; possibly TRBD1 for D (5 bases). Per the germline V gene, CDR1 is LNHNV and CDR2 is YYDKDF (reference sequence). Trimming left V 8 bases short and J 6 bases short, with 20 bases between. The CDR3 is 15 residues long.

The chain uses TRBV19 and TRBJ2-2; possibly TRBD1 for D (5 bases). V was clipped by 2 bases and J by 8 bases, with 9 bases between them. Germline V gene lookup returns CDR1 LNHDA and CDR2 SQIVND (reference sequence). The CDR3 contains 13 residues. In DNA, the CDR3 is TGTGCCAGTAGTATAAATGGGGCGGGGGAGCTGTTTTTT. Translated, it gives CASSINGAGELFF. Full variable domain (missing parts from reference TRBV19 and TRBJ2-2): DGGITQSPKYLFRKEGQNVTLSCEQNLNHDAMYWYRQDPGQGLRLIYYSQIVNDFQKGDIAEGYSVSREKKESFPLTVTSAQKNPTAFYLCASSINGAGELFFGEGSRLTVL.

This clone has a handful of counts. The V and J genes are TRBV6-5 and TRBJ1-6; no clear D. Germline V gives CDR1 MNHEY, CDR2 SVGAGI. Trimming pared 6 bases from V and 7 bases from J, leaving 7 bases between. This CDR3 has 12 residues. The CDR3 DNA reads TGTGCCAGCAGCCGGGAGAATTCACCCCTCCACTTT. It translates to CASSRENSPLHF.

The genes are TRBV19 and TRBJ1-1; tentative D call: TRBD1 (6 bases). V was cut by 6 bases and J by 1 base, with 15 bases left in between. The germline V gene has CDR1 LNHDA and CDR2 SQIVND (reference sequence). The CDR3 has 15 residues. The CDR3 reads CASRLDSSWNTEAFF. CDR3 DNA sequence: TGTGCCAGTAGATTGGACAGCTCGTGGAACACTGAAGCTTTCTTT.

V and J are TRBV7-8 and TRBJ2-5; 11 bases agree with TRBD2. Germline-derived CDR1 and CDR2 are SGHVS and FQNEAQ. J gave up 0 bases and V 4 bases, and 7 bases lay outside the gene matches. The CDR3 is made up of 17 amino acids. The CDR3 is CASSWEGLAAYQETQYF. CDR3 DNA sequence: TGTGCCAGCAGCTGGGAGGGACTAGCGGCGTACCAAGAGACCCAGTACTTC.

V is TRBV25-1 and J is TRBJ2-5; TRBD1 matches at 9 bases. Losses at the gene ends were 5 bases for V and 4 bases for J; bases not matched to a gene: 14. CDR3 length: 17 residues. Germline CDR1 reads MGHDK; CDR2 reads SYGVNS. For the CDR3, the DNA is TGTGCCAGCAGTACCCCCCGGACAGGGGAGGGGGGAGAGACCCAGTACTTC. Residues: CASSTPRTGEGGETQYF. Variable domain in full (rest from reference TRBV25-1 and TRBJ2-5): EADIYQTPRYLVIGTGKKITLECSQTMGHDKMYWYQQDPGMELHLIHYSYGVNSTEKGDLSSESTVSRIRTEHFPLTLESARPSHTSQYLCASSTPRTGEGGETQYFGPGTRLLVL.

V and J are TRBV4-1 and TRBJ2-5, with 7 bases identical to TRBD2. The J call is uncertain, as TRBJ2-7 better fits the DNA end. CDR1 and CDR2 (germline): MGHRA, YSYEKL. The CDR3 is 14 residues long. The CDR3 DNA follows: TGCGCCAGCAGCCAAGCGGCGGGAGCGTTCGAGCAGTACTTC. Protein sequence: CASSQAAGAFEQYF.

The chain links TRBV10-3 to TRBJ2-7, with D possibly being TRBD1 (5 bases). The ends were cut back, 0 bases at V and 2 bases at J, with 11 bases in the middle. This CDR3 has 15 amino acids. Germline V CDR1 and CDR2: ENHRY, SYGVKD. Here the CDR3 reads CAISESGLGPYEQYF. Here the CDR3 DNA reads TGTGCCATCAGTGAGTCGGGGCTAGGGCCCTACGAGCAGTACTTC.

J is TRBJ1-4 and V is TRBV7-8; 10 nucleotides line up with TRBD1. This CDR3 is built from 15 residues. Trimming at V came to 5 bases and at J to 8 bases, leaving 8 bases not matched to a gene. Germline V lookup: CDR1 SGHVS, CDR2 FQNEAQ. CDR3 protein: CASSTRQGAGEKLFF. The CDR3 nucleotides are TGTGCCAGCAGCACCCGACAGGGGGCGGGAGAAAAACTGTTTTTT.

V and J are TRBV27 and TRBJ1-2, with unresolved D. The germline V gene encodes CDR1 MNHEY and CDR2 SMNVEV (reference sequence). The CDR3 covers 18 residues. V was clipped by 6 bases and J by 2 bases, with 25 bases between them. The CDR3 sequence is CASRPRWADYGGNYGYTF. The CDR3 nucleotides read TGTGCCAGCAGACCACGTTGGGCGGATTATGGAGGAAACTATGGCTACACCTTC.

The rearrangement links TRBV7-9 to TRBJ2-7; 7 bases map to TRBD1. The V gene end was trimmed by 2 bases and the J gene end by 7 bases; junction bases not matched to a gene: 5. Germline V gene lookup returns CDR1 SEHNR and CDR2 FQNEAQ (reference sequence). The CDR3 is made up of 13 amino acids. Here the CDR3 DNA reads TGTGCCAGCAGCTTATTACAGGGGTGGGAGCAGTACTTC. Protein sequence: CASSLLQGWEQYF.

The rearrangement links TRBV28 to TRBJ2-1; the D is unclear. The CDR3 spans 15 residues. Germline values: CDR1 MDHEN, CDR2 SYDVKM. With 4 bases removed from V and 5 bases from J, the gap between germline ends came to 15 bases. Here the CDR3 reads CASSYPAAANNEQFF. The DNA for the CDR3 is TGTGCCAGCAGTTATCCTGCGGCAGCCAACAATGAGCAGTTCTTC.